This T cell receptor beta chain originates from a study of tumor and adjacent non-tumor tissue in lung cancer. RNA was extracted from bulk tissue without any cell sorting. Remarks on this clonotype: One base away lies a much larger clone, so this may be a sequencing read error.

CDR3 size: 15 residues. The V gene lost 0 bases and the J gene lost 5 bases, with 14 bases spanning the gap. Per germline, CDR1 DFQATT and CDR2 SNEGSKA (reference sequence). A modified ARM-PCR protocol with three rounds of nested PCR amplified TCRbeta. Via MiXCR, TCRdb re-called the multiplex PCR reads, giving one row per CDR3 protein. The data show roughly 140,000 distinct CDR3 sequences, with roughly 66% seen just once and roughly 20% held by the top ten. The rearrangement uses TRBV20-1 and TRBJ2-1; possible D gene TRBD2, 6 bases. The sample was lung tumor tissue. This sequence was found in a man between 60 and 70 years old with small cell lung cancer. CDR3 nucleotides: TGCAGTGCTAGAGATCCGGGAGTGGGGAACAATGAGCAGTTCTTC. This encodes CSARDPGVGNNEQFF.